The entry that follows covers one TCR beta chain sequence. Its antigen is still unknown. With V trimmed by 3 bases and J by 3 bases, 7 bases remained unmatched. There are 16 residues in the CDR3. Per the germline V gene, CDR1 is MDHEN and CDR2 is SYDVKM. Method: immunoSEQ multiplex PCR; TCRdb's copy keeps in-frame clones and lacks some. Of millions of clones detected, about 92% appear once; the ten largest clones hold roughly 1.8%. This sample was taken from a study of shared clonotypes between healthy human individuals. Naive CD8 isolation took CD45RO-negative cells positively selected for CCR7 and excluded terminally differentiated effector memory CD45RA+ cells. Regarding the study as a whole: The authors sampled blood alone, and tissue repertoires likely differ. Larger estimated richness was generally seen in naive subsets than in memory subsets.

The TCR originated in a man younger than 35 in good health. Some clones in this sample may be carry-over from other donors' samples. What was sequenced was naive CD8+ T cells from PBMCs. This chain connects TRBV28 to TRBJ2-2, with 7 bases that match TRBD1. CDR3: CASSFLAQGDTGELFF. For the CDR3, the DNA is TGTGCCAGCAGTTTCTTAGCCCAGGGGGACACCGGGGAGCTGTTTTTT.